This is a list of T cell receptor beta chains from one sample in a study of blood T cell repertoires in COVID-19. Clones were read by immunoSEQ multiplex PCR, and TCRdb kept only the in-frame ones, dropping some. The sample shows a few hundred thousand clones, around 89% of them seen only once. Sample: peripheral blood. The receptors shown here come from a woman aged 45-65 years with COVID-19, enrolled during active disease. Both conserved end residues are part of each CDR3. The D gene is left open where the match is weak. Where a row states a size, it is once, few, many or the class of an expanded clone; other rows omit it.

D: TRBD2; V: TRBV29-1; size: NA; J: TRBJ2-3; DNA: TGCAGCGTTCGCTCGATGGCGGGGGGAACAGATACGCAGTATTTT; CDR3: CSVRSMAGGTDTQYF
D: NA; V: TRBV15; size: NA; J: TRBJ1-2; DNA: TGTGCCACCAGCAGAGATCGAGGACAGACCTATGGCTACACCTTC; CDR3: CATSRDRGQTYGYTF
D: NA; V: TRBV9; size: NA; J: TRBJ2-3; DNA: TGTGCCAGCTCACGGGGGAACACCGGCCTGGGCGAGACGCAGTATTTT; CDR3: CASSRGNTGLGETQYF
D: NA; V: TRBV10-3; size: NA; J: TRBJ2-2; DNA: TGTGCCATCTCACCCACAGGGTATAATACCGGGGAGCTGTTTTTT; CDR3: CAISPTGYNTGELFF
D: NA; V: TRBV2; size: NA; J: TRBJ1-5; DNA: TGTGCCAGCAGTAAAGGGAGGAACCAGCCCCAGCATTTT; CDR3: CASSKGRNQPQHF
D: NA; V: TRBV2; size: NA; J: TRBJ1-3; DNA: TGTGCCAGCAGGCCCACAGAAACGGGAAACACCATATATTTT; CDR3: CASRPTETGNTIYF
D: TRBD1; V: TRBV7-9; size: NA; J: TRBJ1-1; DNA: TGTGCCAGCAGCTTAGTGGGGACAGGGATAGTGGGCATGAACACTGAAGCTTTCTTT; CDR3: CASSLVGTGIVGMNTEAFF
D: NA; V: TRBV12-3/TRBV12-4; size: NA; J: TRBJ2-7; DNA: TGTGCCAGCTCGAGTGGGAGATACGAGCAGTACTTC; CDR3: CASSSGRYEQYF
D: NA; V: TRBV18; size: NA; J: TRBJ1-1; DNA: TGTGCCAGCTTGGGATCGGGAGGTACGAAGAATGAAGCTTTCTTT; CDR3: CASLGSGGTKNEAFF
D: TRBD1; V: TRBV19; size: NA; J: TRBJ2-5; DNA: TGTGCCAGTATGGGACAGGGGGGTCGGGAGACCCAGTACTTC; CDR3: CASMGQGGRETQYF
D: NA; V: TRBV19; size: NA; J: TRBJ1-1; DNA: TGTGCCAGTTTGGACTGGCGAAGTGGTGAAGCTTTCTTT; CDR3: CASLDWRSGEAFF
D: TRBD1; V: TRBV23-1; size: NA; J: TRBJ1-2; DNA: TGCGCCAGCAGTCACCGGACAGGGACCCTGATTAAAGGTGGCTACACCTTC; CDR3: CASSHRTGTLIKGGYTF
D: NA; V: TRBV5-6; size: NA; J: TRBJ2-7; DNA: TGTGCCAGCAGCTGGGCCGACAGGCTAGTTTCCTACGAGCAGTACTTC; CDR3: CASSWADRLVSYEQYF
D: NA; V: TRBV11-1; size: NA; J: TRBJ1-2; DNA: TGTGCCAGCAGCTTAGCCCTTCGGGGAGGCTACACCTTC; CDR3: CASSLALRGGYTF
D: NA; V: TRBV28; size: NA; J: TRBJ2-7; DNA: TGTGCCAGCAGTTCGACAGGACGAATCCTCTACGGGCAGTACTTC; CDR3: CASSSTGRILYGQYF
D: NA; V: TRBV3-1/TRBV3-2; size: NA; J: TRBJ2-2; DNA: TGTGCCAGCAGCCAAGTTTCTAGGGGCGGGGAGCTGTTTTTT; CDR3: CASSQVSRGGELFF
D: TRBD1; V: TRBV6-5; size: NA; J: TRBJ1-1; DNA: TGTGCCAGCAGTTACCTCCGGTCAGGGGGCACCACTGAAGCTTTCTTT; CDR3: CASSYLRSGGTTEAFF
D: TRBD1; V: TRBV5-1; size: NA; J: TRBJ2-7; DNA: TGCGCCAGCAGCTCGGACAGGGGAGCCTACGAGCAGTACTTC; CDR3: CASSSDRGAYEQYF
D: NA; V: TRBV6-1; size: NA; J: TRBJ1-1; DNA: TGTGCCAGCAGTGAAGCATACGGTTTAAACACTGAAGCTTTCTTT; CDR3: CASSEAYGLNTEAFF
D: TRBD2; V: TRBV24-1; size: NA; J: TRBJ2-3; DNA: TGTGCCACCAGCGACCCTCGAGCGGGGGATACGCAGTATTTT; CDR3: CATSDPRAGDTQYF
D: NA; V: TRBV7-2; size: NA; J: TRBJ1-1; DNA: TGTGCCAGCAGCTTAGCGCCCGGGGACACTGAAGCTTTCTTT; CDR3: CASSLAPGDTEAFF
D: TRBD2; V: TRBV5-1; size: NA; J: TRBJ2-3; DNA: TGCGCCAGCAGCGGGAGGGTGGCTAGCGTGACAGATACGCAGTATTTT; CDR3: CASSGRVASVTDTQYF
D: NA; V: TRBV15; size: NA; J: TRBJ2-7; DNA: TGTGCCACCAGCAGAGTACGAGAGAGCTCCTACGAGCAGTACTTC; CDR3: CATSRVRESSYEQYF
D: TRBD1; V: TRBV19; size: few; J: TRBJ1-5; DNA: TGTGCCAGTAAATTCGGGACAGCCAATCAGCCCCAGCATTTT; CDR3: CASKFGTANQPQHF
D: TRBD1; V: TRBV9; size: NA; J: TRBJ1-1; DNA: TGTGCCAGCAGCACACAGGGGATGAACACTGAAGCTTTCTTT; CDR3: CASSTQGMNTEAFF
D: TRBD2; V: TRBV9; size: NA; J: TRBJ2-3; DNA: TGTGCCAGCAGCGCTAGCGGGGGGGCCGTAGATACGCAGTATTTT; CDR3: CASSASGGAVDTQYF
D: NA; V: TRBV5-4; size: NA; J: TRBJ1-1; DNA: TGTGCCAGCAGCGGGGGGGCTGAAGCTTTCTTT; CDR3: CASSGGAEAFF
D: TRBD1; V: TRBV6-6; size: NA; J: TRBJ1-5; DNA: TGTGCCAGCAGTCCGGACAGGGGGCTTTTGGACAATCAGCCCCAGCATTTT; CDR3: CASSPDRGLLDNQPQHF
D: NA; V: TRBV12-3/TRBV12-4; size: NA; J: TRBJ1-2; DNA: TGTGCCAGCGCCCTCCGGGGGGGCTACACCTTC; CDR3: CASALRGGYTF
D: NA; V: TRBV27; size: NA; J: TRBJ1-4; DNA: TGTGCCAGCAGTGTAGCAACTAATGAAAAACTGTTTTTT; CDR3: CASSVATNEKLFF
D: NA; V: TRBV12-3/TRBV12-4; size: NA; J: TRBJ1-2; DNA: TGTGCCAGCCCCCTGGCCCCCGGCTACACCTTC; CDR3: CASPLAPGYTF
D: NA; V: TRBV19; size: NA; J: TRBJ1-1; DNA: TGTGCCAGTAGGACAGTTACTGAAGCTTTCTTT; CDR3: CASRTVTEAFF
D: NA; V: TRBV5-1; size: NA; J: TRBJ2-3; DNA: TGCGCCAGCAGCTTCGGACATTCTAGCACAGATACGCAGTATTTT; CDR3: CASSFGHSSTDTQYF
D: NA; V: TRBV7-9; size: NA; J: TRBJ2-3; DNA: TGTGCCAGCAGCTTAGCTCAGGGGGATACGCAGTATTTT; CDR3: CASSLAQGDTQYF
D: NA; V: TRBV18; size: NA; J: TRBJ2-1; DNA: TGTGCCAGCTCACCAGCAGGGTCTAATGAGCAGTTCTTC; CDR3: CASSPAGSNEQFF
D: NA; V: TRBV18; size: NA; J: TRBJ1-3; DNA: TGTGCCAGCTCACGGGGTGGCGGGGCCGGCACCATATATTTT; CDR3: CASSRGGGAGTIYF
D: TRBD1; V: TRBV9; size: NA; J: TRBJ1-2; DNA: TGTGCCAGCAGCCTAGGACAGGGTGGAGGCTACACCTTC; CDR3: CASSLGQGGGYTF
D: TRBD1; V: TRBV3-1/TRBV3-2; size: NA; J: TRBJ1-2; DNA: TGTGCCAGCAGCCAAACGGACAGGGGGCTCGGCTACACCTTC; CDR3: CASSQTDRGLGYTF